The clone carrying this T cell receptor (beta chain) was counted many times. TCRdb redid the calling of the 5' RACE reads with MiXCR, one entry per CDR3 protein. The profile shows roughly 40,000 distinct CDR3 sequences, around 2.9% of them singletons. The data originate from a study of CD8 T cells in ankylosing spondylitis. Sequenced input: blood, either unsorted or a sorted T cell fraction (not recorded which). The origin of this receptor is a male donor with ankylosing spondylitis or in good health (not recorded which).

In nucleotides, the CDR3 is TGTGCCAGCAGCGTAGTTGCGGGAGCCAATTGGAATGAGCAGTTCTTC. It translates to CASSVVAGANWNEQFF. The gene calls are TRBV9 and TRBJ2-1; TRBD2 agrees at 7 bases. The CDR3 spans 16 residues. Germline V CDR1 and CDR2: SGDLS, YYNGEE. Trimming cost V 0 bases and J 7 bases; bases outside gene matches: 10. Full variable domain (remainder filled in from reference TRBV9 and TRBJ2-1): DSGVTQTPKHLITATGQRVTLRCSPRSGDLSVYWYQQSLDQGLQFLIQYYNGEERAKGNILERFSAQQFPDLHSELNLSSLELGDSALYFCASSVVAGANWNEQFFGPGTRLTVL.